This TCR beta chain is from a study of T cell repertoires in cytomegalovirus infection. Study-wide background: CMV infection and matching HLA type were both indicated by public TCR beta signatures.

Comments on this clonotype: Its antigen is as yet unknown.

TCRdb reanalysed the reads using MiXCR and keeps one entry per CDR3 protein. The sample carries hundreds of thousands of distinct CDR3 sequences, about two fifths recorded once. General observations from the study: Carriers of CMV plus the relevant HLA were identified by cumulative public TCR beta family frequency.

This CDR3 spans 15 amino acids. V was trimmed by 6 bases and J by 2 bases, leaving 16 bases between them. Germline CDR1 and CDR2: MNHEY and SVGEGT. The chain is built from TRBV6-2 or TRBV6-3 and TRBJ1-1, with D perhaps matching TRBD1 (5 bases). Sequencing used cultured PBMCs, obtained from culture after CMV antigen stimulation. The clonotype originates from a human donor in good health (CMV status not recorded). Some clones in this sample may be carry-over from other donors' samples. CDR3 nucleotide sequence: TGTGCCAGCAGAACAACCGGGGCGGCAAACACTGAAGCTTTCTTT. Its translation: CASRTTGAANTEAFF.